The sequence of this TCR beta chain was determined in a study of blood T cell repertoires in COVID-19. Study information: There were acute and convalescent COVID-19 samples, and they came from the United States, Italy and Spain. Sources were T cells, B-cell-depleted T cells, or PBMCs; the material itself was cDNA or gDNA.

This CDR3 spans 17 amino acids. In germline, CDR1 is LGHDT, CDR2 YNNKEL (reference sequence). The V gene end was trimmed by 3 bases and the J gene end by 6 bases; junction bases not matched to a gene: 10. How the authors handled the data: Reference gene primer amplification in the assay estimated nucleated cell counts. Using immunoSEQ multiplex PCR, the repertoire was profiled, and TCRdb retains in-frame clones only, with some absent. The DNA was the basis for D and trimming; V, J and clone size are from that table. The sample records 120,000 or so clones, roughly 78% being singletons. This clone was seen ten or more times.

Sequences were obtained from peripheral blood. This clonotype originated in a man in his 60s with active or convalescent COVID-19. V and J are TRBV3-1 (or the pseudogene TRBV3-2) and TRBJ2-2; 10 bases fit TRBD2. The CDR3, as DNA: TGTGCCAGCAGCCAGACTTCAGCGGGAGGGCCGGCCGGGGAGCTGTTTTTT. This translates into CASSQTSAGGPAGELFF.